One sample yielded the 8 T cell receptor beta chains listed below, sequenced in a study of T cell repertoires in cytomegalovirus infection. MiXCR, run by TCRdb on the reads, gives a single entry per CDR3 protein. The sample records approximately 140,000 distinct CDR3 sequences, roughly 6% being singletons. The sequencing sample was made of PBMCs. The origin of the receptors is a human donor in good health (CMV status not recorded). Some clones in this sample may be carry-over from other donors' samples.

This clonotype was seen repeatedly, ten times or more. The CDR3 sequence: CASSKLAVGGTEAFF. CDR3 DNA: TGTGCCAGCAGCAAGCTTGCGGTTGGGGGCACTGAAGCTTTCTTT. The chain carries TRBV7-2 and TRBJ1-1; a weak D match, TRBD1 (5 bases). The germline CDR1 and CDR2 sequences are SGHTA and FQGNSA. The CDR3 is 15 amino acids. Trimming took off 5 bases at V and 4 bases at J, with 17 bases between the two ends.

The chain recombines TRBV20-1 with TRBJ2-7, with 8 nucleotides matching TRBD2. CDR1 is DFQATT and CDR2 is SNEGSKA in the germline V gene (reference sequence). This CDR3 has 16 residues. V lost 1 base to trimming and J lost 0 bases; unmatched junction nucleotides: 8. CDR3 DNA: TGCAGTGCTAGAGTCCCGGGGAGCGGGGGCTCCTACGAGCAGTACTTC. Residues: CSARVPGSGGSYEQYF.

This clonotype was recorded many times. This sequence joins TRBV18 and TRBJ1-2; D gene ambiguous. Germline assignment: CDR1 KGHSH and CDR2 LQKENI. The CDR3 contains 17 residues. V lost 2 bases to trimming and J lost 4 bases, with 20 bases between them. Written as DNA, the CDR3 is TGTGCCAGCTCACCATTAACAGCGCAATTCCCCACCTATGGCTACACCTTC. Its protein is CASSPLTAQFPTYGYTF. Drawing the rest from reference TRBV18 and TRBJ1-2, the complete variable domain is NAGVMQNPRHLVRRRGQEARLRCSPMKGHSHVYWYRQLPEEGLKFMVYLQKENIIDESGMPKERFSAEFPKEGPSILRIQQVVRGDSAAYFCASSPLTAQFPTYGYTFGSGTRLTVV.

This clonotype showed up many times. The chain couples TRBV7-2 to TRBJ2-2, with D possibly matching TRBD2 (5 bases). This CDR3 comprises 14 residues. Germline lookup yields CDR1 SGHTA and CDR2 FQGNSA. Trimming took 5 bases from V and 4 from J, leaving 11 bases between them. The CDR3 coding sequence is TGTGCCAGCAGCCGTACGGGAACCACCGGGGAGCTGTTTTTT. As protein: CASSRTGTTGELFF.

This clonotype was counted at least ten times. The chain employs TRBV6-2 or TRBV6-3 and TRBJ1-4; no definite D call. The germline V and J ends were trimmed by 2 bases and 8 bases, with 3 bases remaining between them. Looked up from germline, CDR1 is MNHEY and CDR2 is SVGEGT. This CDR3 is built from 11 residues. The CDR3 reads CASSYGEKLFF. CDR3 sequence (DNA): TGTGCCAGCAGTTACGGCGAAAAACTGTTTTTT.

This clonotype was counted many times. The V gene is TRBV7-2, the J gene TRBJ1-2; D not resolved. The CDR3 is made up of 13 amino acids. Trimming removed 6 bases at V and 5 bases at J, with 13 bases between. The germline V gene encodes CDR1 SGHTA and CDR2 FQGNSA. The CDR3 here is CASRLVGKYGYTF. Here the CDR3 DNA reads TGTGCCAGCAGGCTGGTGGGAAAGTATGGCTACACCTTC.

This clonotype occurred many times. This chain joins TRBV12-3 or TRBV12-4 and TRBJ1-2; D gene uncertain. The CDR3 runs 11 residues. The V end was cut by 5 bases, the J end by 5 bases, with 6 bases between. CDR3 residues: CASSTTYGYTF. As DNA, the CDR3 is TGTGCCAGCAGTACCACATATGGCTACACCTTC.

This clonotype was seen at least ten times. The chain has TRBV5-1 and TRBJ2-1, with TRBD2 as a possible D gene (6 bases). The CDR3 runs 14 residues. V was clipped by 0 bases and J by 7 bases, with 11 bases between them. Germline values: CDR1 SGHRS, CDR2 YFSETQ. The CDR3: CASSLVGTLNEQFF. The CDR3 DNA reads TGCGCCAGCAGCTTGGTGGGGACTTTAAATGAGCAGTTCTTC.